These 29 T cell receptor beta chains came from one sample sequenced in a study of T cell changes during pregnancy in multiple sclerosis. Method: immunoSEQ multiplex PCR; TCRdb's copy keeps in-frame clones and lacks some. The sample includes under 65,000 clones, around nine tenths of them seen just once. The sequences come from CD4+ T cells from peripheral blood mononuclear cells, collected in the third trimester of pregnancy. Every receptor here comes from a female donor with multiple sclerosis, enrolled in a pregnancy study.

This rearrangement joins TRBV7-9 to TRBJ1-2, with D maybe TRBD1 (5 bases). V shed 6 bases and J shed 4 bases, with 12 bases lying between them. CDR3 size: 13 residues. Looked up from germline, CDR1 is SEHNR and CDR2 is FQNEAQ (reference sequence). CDR3 coding DNA: TGTGCCAGCAGGGAGGGGATCCTCTATGGCTACACCTTC. Translating it yields CASREGILYGYTF. Full variable domain (remainder filled in from reference TRBV7-9 and TRBJ1-2): DTGVSQNPRHKITKRGQNVTFRCDPISEHNRLYWYRQTLGQGPEFLTYFQNEAQLEKSRLLSDRFSAERPKGSFSTLEIQRTEQGDSAMYLCASREGILYGYTFGSGTRLTVV.

CDR3 nucleotides: TGTGCCAGCAGCTGGGGACAGGGACGGAATGAGCAGTTCTTC. This encodes CASSWGQGRNEQFF. The chain links TRBV9 to TRBJ2-1; 9 nucleotides agree with TRBD1. In germline, CDR1 is SGDLS, CDR2 YYNGEE. CDR3 size: 14 residues. Trimming at V came to 4 bases and at J to 7 bases, leaving 6 bases not matched to a gene.

This chain links TRBV11-2 with TRBJ2-3; 7 nucleotides agree with TRBD1. Germline V gene lookup returns CDR1 SGHAT and CDR2 FQNNGV. Trimming took 7 bases from V and 4 from J; bases not matched to a gene: 14. The CDR3 covers 16 residues. The CDR3 sequence is CASTIRGPQGADTQYF. The CDR3, as DNA: TGTGCCAGCACCATTAGGGGGCCACAGGGAGCAGATACGCAGTATTTT.

The J gene is TRBJ2-3, the V gene TRBV10-1; possible D gene TRBD1, 5 bases. The germline gives CDR1 WNHNN, CDR2 SYGVQD (reference sequence). Trimming took off 0 bases at V and 3 bases at J, with 10 bases between the two ends. The CDR3 consists of 15 residues. The CDR3 here is CASSESQGRTDTQYF. The CDR3 nucleotides are TGCGCCAGCAGTGAGTCGCAGGGCCGAACAGATACGCAGTATTTT.

In its sample, this clone was seen a few times. V gene TRBV19 combines with J gene TRBJ1-2; no clear D. In germline, CDR1 is LNHDA, CDR2 SQIVND (reference sequence). The CDR3 contains 12 residues. Trimming stripped 1 base from V and 4 bases from J, with 4 bases between. This CDR3 is CASSIASYGYTF. The DNA for the CDR3 is TGTGCCAGTAGTATAGCGAGCTATGGCTACACCTTC.

The rearrangement uses TRBV9 and TRBJ2-2, with TRBD2 matching over 11 bases. Germline CDR1 and CDR2: SGDLS and YYNGEE. The CDR3 spans 17 residues. J lost 6 bases, V lost 5 bases, and 12 bases had no gene match. DNA of the CDR3: TGTGCCAGCAGTCGAGGGTCCCTAGCGGGGGGCTCCGGGGAGCTGTTTTTT. This sequence encodes CASSRGSLAGGSGELFF.

The CDR3 protein is CASSLGQVSSYNEQFF. CDR3 in DNA: TGTGCCAGCAGCCTAGGACAGGTCAGCTCCTACAATGAGCAGTTCTTC. This chain connects TRBV7-8 to TRBJ2-1; 7 nucleotides match TRBD1. V was clipped by 5 bases and J by 0 bases; unmatched bases: 7. This CDR3 contains 16 residues. The V gene's germline CDR1 is SGHVS and CDR2 FQNEAQ.

The chain links TRBV4-2 to TRBJ2-3; 7 nucleotides match TRBD2. Per the germline V gene, CDR1 is LGHNA and CDR2 is YNFKEQ. V was pared by 4 bases and J by 5 bases, with 9 bases of the junction left unmatched. The CDR3 totals 15 residues. This chain's CDR3 is CASSPLAEGLDTQYF. As DNA, the CDR3 is TGTGCCAGCAGCCCCCTAGCGGAGGGGTTAGATACGCAGTATTTT.

This chain uses TRBV5-4 with TRBJ2-7, with 7 bases lining up with TRBD2. The V segment lost 0 bases and the J segment 4 bases; nucleotides outside the gene matches: 10. This CDR3 is built from 16 residues. CDR1 SGHNT and CDR2 YYREEE come from the germline V gene (reference sequence). The CDR3 sequence is CASSLGPGLVLYEQYF. The CDR3 bases are TGTGCCAGCAGCTTGGGCCCTGGACTAGTCTTATACGAGCAGTACTTC.

Of note for this clone: The sample contains more than one DNA sequence encoding this CDR3. J is TRBJ2-3 and V is TRBV9; no firm D call. Trimming removed 0 bases at V and 3 bases at J, with 11 bases between. The germline CDR1 and CDR2 sequences are SGDLS and YYNGEE. The CDR3 covers 15 residues. This CDR3 reads CASSVEPTSTDTQYF. The CDR3 nucleotides are TGTGCCAGCAGCGTAGAGCCTACGTCAACAGATACGCAGTATTTT.

V is TRBV18 and J is TRBJ1-5; 7 nucleotides agree with TRBD1. This CDR3 has 15 residues. V dropped 6 bases and J dropped 0; count of bases not matched to a gene: 5. Germline CDR1 is KGHSH and CDR2 is LQKENI. The CDR3: CASSGTVNSNQPQHF. CDR3 DNA sequence: TGTGCCAGCTCCGGGACAGTTAATAGCAATCAGCCCCAGCATTTT. Looking up the rest from reference TRBV18 and TRBJ1-5 gives the full variable domain: NAGVMQNPRHLVRRRGQEARLRCSPMKGHSHVYWYRQLPEEGLKFMVYLQKENIIDESGMPKERFSAEFPKEGPSILRIQQVVRGDSAAYFCASSGTVNSNQPQHFGDGTRLSIL.

This chain connects TRBV5-1 to TRBJ2-7, with TRBD2 identical over 8 bases. Germline CDR1 reads SGHRS; CDR2 reads YFSETQ. The CDR3 spans 17 residues. V shed 4 bases, J shed 5 bases, and the junction held 17 bases outside the gene matches. The chain's CDR3 is CASSLGVWGGGPHEQYF. The CDR3 DNA sequence: TGCGCCAGCAGCCTTGGGGTGTGGGGCGGGGGGCCACACGAGCAGTACTTC.

This clone occurred once. The rearrangement links TRBV27 to TRBJ2-7; possible D gene TRBD1, 5 bases. Germline V gene sequence: CDR1 MNHEY, CDR2 SMNVEV (reference sequence). The CDR3 has 11 amino acids. V was pared by 5 bases and J by 3 bases, with 5 bases between. The CDR3 nucleotides read TGTGCCAGCAGTCAGGGCTACGAGCAGTACTTC. Translating it yields CASSQGYEQYF.

This rearrangement joins TRBV5-6 to TRBJ2-1; D call uncertain. CDR1 and CDR2 (germline): SGHDT, YYEEEE. The CDR3 contains 14 residues. V shed 1 base and J shed 7 bases, with 12 bases lying between them. The CDR3 loop reads CASSLSIALNEQFF. The CDR3 nucleotides read TGTGCCAGCAGCTTGTCGATAGCCTTGAATGAGCAGTTCTTC.

This clone was seen just once. This chain uses TRBV29-1 with TRBJ2-7; 7 positions agree with TRBD1. Germline CDR1 is SQVTM and CDR2 is ANQGSEA. The CDR3 covers 11 residues. Trimming removed 7 bases from V and 8 bases from J; junction bases left unmatched: 8. The CDR3 protein is CSAVDRDQQYF. DNA for the CDR3: TGCAGCGCCGTAGACAGGGATCAGCAGTACTTC.

This clone is a singleton in its sample. V is TRBV10-3 and J is TRBJ1-6; D is undetermined. Germline loops: CDR1 ENHRY, CDR2 SYGVKD. CDR3 size: 12 residues. The V gene lost 6 bases and the J gene lost 13 bases, with 13 bases spanning the gap. CDR3 DNA sequence: TGTGCCATCAGGGTCCGGGAGGGCCCCCTCCACTTT. It specifies CAIRVREGPLHF.

This clone has a handful of counts. The V gene is TRBV6-6, the J gene TRBJ2-7, with 7 bases identical to TRBD1. J was trimmed by 5 bases and V by 6 bases; bases with no gene match: 7. Germline CDR1 MNHNY, CDR2 SVGAGI (reference sequence). CDR3 length: 13 amino acids. The CDR3 loop reads CASSDRAVNEQYF. DNA for the CDR3: TGTGCCAGCAGCGACAGGGCAGTAAACGAGCAGTACTTC.

CDR3 in amino acids: CASSYRQGGTEAFF. The DNA for the CDR3 is TGTGCCAGCAGTTACAGACAGGGGGGCACTGAAGCTTTCTTT. The chain joins TRBV6-5 to TRBJ1-1; 9 nucleotides align to TRBD1. Germline CDR1 is MNHEY and CDR2 is SVGAGI. This CDR3 contains 14 residues. With V trimmed by 2 bases and J by 4 bases, 2 bases remained unmatched.

The chain recombines TRBV7-9 with TRBJ1-1; 9 bases fit TRBD1. The CDR3 runs to 14 residues. V dropped 4 bases and J dropped 4; count of bases not matched to a gene: 4. Germline-derived CDR1 and CDR2 are SEHNR and FQNEAQ (reference sequence). CDR3 DNA sequence: TGTGCCAGCAGCTGGGGACAGGGCGGCACTGAAGCTTTCTTT. This translates into CASSWGQGGTEAFF.

The chain links TRBV19 to TRBJ1-4; 9 nucleotides match TRBD1. Germline V gene lookup returns CDR1 LNHDA and CDR2 SQIVND (reference sequence). V gave up 7 bases and J gave up 7 bases; unmatched junction bases: 7. This CDR3 is built from 14 residues. This CDR3 reads CASTWTGVGEKLFF. CDR3 nucleotide sequence: TGTGCCAGTACCTGGACAGGGGTCGGTGAAAAACTGTTTTTT.

A remark on this clone: One end of the junction is discordant with germline, which a read error may explain. The chain joins TRBV7-3 to TRBJ1-1; possibly TRBD1 for D (6 bases). This CDR3 contains 14 residues. Germline loops: CDR1 SGHTA, CDR2 FQGTGA. CDR3 protein: CASSLYRETGVKVF. For the CDR3, the DNA is TGTGCCAGCAGCTTATACAGGGAGACCGGGGTAAAGGTCTTT.

The J gene is TRBJ1-2, the V gene TRBV7-2, with a weak D call TRBD1 (5 bases). Germline values: CDR1 SGHTA, CDR2 FQGNSA. There are 14 residues in the CDR3. The germline V and J ends were trimmed by 0 bases and 2 bases, with 7 bases remaining between them. The CDR3 sequence: CASSLAGANYGYTF. Written as DNA, the CDR3 is TGTGCCAGCAGCTTAGCAGGGGCCAACTATGGCTACACCTTC. Filled out from reference TRBV7-2 and TRBJ1-2, the complete variable domain reads GAGVSQSPSNKVTEKGKDVELRCDPISGHTALYWYRQSLGQGLEFLIYFQGNSAPDKSGLPSDRFSAERTGGSVSTLTIQRTQQEDSAVYLCASSLAGANYGYTFGSGTRLTVV.

The chain carries TRBV15 and TRBJ2-7; TRBD1 matches at 8 bases. Germline V gives CDR1 LNHNV, CDR2 YYDKDF (reference sequence). The CDR3 loop spans 18 amino acids. With 0 bases clipped from V and 3 bases from J, the junction kept 13 bases outside the gene matches. CDR3 in amino acids: CATSRDQWRITGGYEQYF. The DNA for the CDR3 is TGTGCCACCAGCAGAGATCAGTGGCGGATTACAGGGGGCTACGAGCAGTACTTC.

The CDR3 region has the DNA TGTGCCAGCGGAAGAGCTAGCGGGGGGGCCGGCGGGGAGCTGTTTTTT. This translates into CASGRASGGAGGELFF. V is TRBV6-9 and J is TRBJ2-2; 12 bases align to TRBD2. Germline loops: CDR1 MNHGY, CDR2 SVAAGI. Germline trimming cut 8 bases from V and 7 bases from J; bases unmatched to any gene: 11. This CDR3 spans 16 amino acids.

The DNA of the CDR3 is TGTGCCAGCAGCCCCCCGCAGTCCTATACGCAGTATTTT. Protein: CASSPPQSYTQYF. The rearrangement links TRBV6-6 to TRBJ2-3; D is unclear. The V and J ends lost 6 bases and 7 bases respectively, with 14 bases between them. CDR1 MNHNY and CDR2 SVGAGI come from the germline V gene (reference sequence). The CDR3 runs 13 residues.

V is TRBV5-4 and J is TRBJ1-1; possible D gene TRBD1, 5 bases. This CDR3 is 14 amino acids long. CDR1 is SGHNT and CDR2 is YYREEE in the germline V gene (reference sequence). Trimming took off 7 bases at V and 1 base at J, with 14 bases between the two ends. CDR3 nucleotide sequence: TGTGCCAGCGGACCCGAACAGGCGAACACTGAAGCTTTCTTT. Translated, it gives CASGPEQANTEAFF. Full variable domain (missing parts from reference TRBV5-4 and TRBJ1-1): ETGVTQSPTHLIKTRGQQVTLRCSSQSGHNTVSWYQQALGQGPQFIFQYYREEENGRGNFPPRFSGLQFPNYSSELNVNALELDDSALYLCASGPEQANTEAFFGQGTRLTVV.

The chain recombines TRBV27 with TRBJ1-2, with 8 bases aligning to TRBD1. J gave up 8 bases and V 0 bases, and 11 bases lay outside the gene matches. The germline gives CDR1 MNHEY, CDR2 SMNVEV (reference sequence). The CDR3 consists of 16 residues. CDR3 nucleotides: TGTGCCAGCAGTTTATCAGGGACAGGCCGGACGTGGGGCTACACCTTC. This gives the protein CASSLSGTGRTWGYTF.

This clone was seen once. The chain is built from TRBV5-6 and TRBJ1-3, with D unresolved. This CDR3 has 18 residues. Germline CDR1 SGHDT, CDR2 YYEEEE. With 0 bases removed from V and 0 bases from J, the gap between germline ends came to 16 bases. Written as DNA, the CDR3 is TGTGCCAGCAGCTTGGAGGTCCGGGGAGGATCCTCTGGAAACACCATATATTTT. This translates into CASSLEVRGGSSGNTIYF.

The V call is TRBV7-3, the J call TRBJ2-1, with 7 positions matching TRBD1. CDR3 length equals 17 residues. J gave up 1 base and V 5 bases, and 11 bases lay outside the gene matches. The germline CDR1 and CDR2 sequences are SGHTA and FQGTGA. Here the CDR3 reads CASSGVGGLQSYNEQFF. The CDR3 DNA follows: TGTGCCAGCAGCGGGGTAGGGGGCTTGCAATCCTACAATGAGCAGTTCTTC.